This T cell receptor beta chain stems from a study of patients and donors after allogeneic stem cell transplantation. MiXCR was run by TCRdb on the RT-PCR reads, yielding one entry per CDR3 protein. This table holds about 230,000 distinct CDR3 sequences, 14% found once. The CDR3 totals 14 residues. Trimming took off 1 base at V and 11 bases at J, with 17 bases between the two ends. This clonotype has a count of ten or more. The sample taken for sequencing was blood, either unsorted or a sorted T cell fraction (not recorded which). This clonotype was obtained from a human donor who was either an allogeneic HSCT recipient or a stem cell or donor lymphocyte infusion donor (not recorded which). It is not recorded whose cells these are; they may come from a transplant donor. The rearrangement joins TRBV12-3 or TRBV12-4 to TRBJ1-1; TRBD1 is a possible D gene (6 bases). CDR3 bases: TGTGCCAGCAGTTTAGGTTTGCAGGGGAAGAGGGCTTTCTTT. This sequence encodes CASSLGLQGKRAFF.